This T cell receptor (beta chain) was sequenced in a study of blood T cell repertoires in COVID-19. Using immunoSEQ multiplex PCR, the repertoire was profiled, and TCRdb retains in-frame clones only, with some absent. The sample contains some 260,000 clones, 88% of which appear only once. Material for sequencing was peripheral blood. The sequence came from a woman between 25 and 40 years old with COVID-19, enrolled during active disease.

The chain's CDR3 is CASSRGGLNRFF. CDR3 nucleotide sequence: TGTGCCAGCAGTCGGGGGGGGCTAAATAGGTTCTTC. The chain recombines TRBV7-2 with TRBJ2-1, with 8 bases that match TRBD2. This CDR3 contains 12 residues. J was trimmed by 15 bases and V by 6 bases; bases with no gene match: 10. Germline V gene lookup returns CDR1 SGHTA and CDR2 FQGNSA.